This note documents a single TCR beta chain sequence. Its antigen is still unknown. The germline CDR1 and CDR2 sequences are WSHSY and SAAADI. V was pared by 4 bases and J by 7 bases, with 6 bases of the junction left unmatched. The CDR3 is made up of 15 amino acids. This specimen belongs to a study of cytomegalovirus exposure and HLA in healthy donors. The study, taken as a whole, reports: One variant, a missense change in DCLRE1C, was linked in a later analysis to TCR beta V- and J-gene trimming. The Asian-associated ancestry cluster reportedly had fewer N-insertions than the approximately 670-donor mean in a later analysis. Investigators reported some 150 TCR beta chains as tied to cytomegalovirus.

PCR was performed using 60 Vbeta and 13 Jbeta primers. The method was immunoSEQ multiplex PCR; TCRdb's version includes in-frame clones alone and lacks a portion of them. The sample yields approximately 140,000 clones, around three quarters seen once. Input material: PBMCs. The V call is TRBV10-2, the J call TRBJ1-4, with TRBD1 identical over 10 bases. The sequence was obtained from a middle-aged man in good health and CMV-seropositive. CDR3 region: CASSALTGGTEKLFF. CDR3 sequence (DNA): TGCGCCAGCAGTGCCCTGACAGGGGGCACTGAAAAACTGTTTTTT.